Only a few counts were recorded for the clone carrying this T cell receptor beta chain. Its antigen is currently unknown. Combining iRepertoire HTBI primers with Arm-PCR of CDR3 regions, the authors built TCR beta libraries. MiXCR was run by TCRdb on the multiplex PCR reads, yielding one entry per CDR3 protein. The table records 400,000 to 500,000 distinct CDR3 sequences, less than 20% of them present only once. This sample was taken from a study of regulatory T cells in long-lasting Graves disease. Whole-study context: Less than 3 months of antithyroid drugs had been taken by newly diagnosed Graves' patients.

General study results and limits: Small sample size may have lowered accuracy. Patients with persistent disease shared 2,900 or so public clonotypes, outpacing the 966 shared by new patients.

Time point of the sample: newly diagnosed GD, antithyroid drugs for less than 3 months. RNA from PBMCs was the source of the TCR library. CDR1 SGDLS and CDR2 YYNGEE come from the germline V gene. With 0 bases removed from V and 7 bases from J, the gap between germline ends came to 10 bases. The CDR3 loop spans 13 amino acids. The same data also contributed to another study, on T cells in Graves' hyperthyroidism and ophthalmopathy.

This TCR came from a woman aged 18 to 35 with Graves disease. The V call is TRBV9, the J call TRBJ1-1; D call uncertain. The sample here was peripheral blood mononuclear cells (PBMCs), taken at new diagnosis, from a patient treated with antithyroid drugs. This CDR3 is CASSVDVGVEAFF. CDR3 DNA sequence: TGTGCCAGCAGCGTAGATGTGGGCGTTGAAGCTTTCTTT.